This T cell receptor beta chain was identified during a study of graft-versus-host responses after intestinal transplantation. Study as a whole: Among the recipients, all got anti-thymocyte globulin induction and then tacrolimus and steroids for around 3 years.

The repertoire was sequenced with immunoSEQ multiplex PCR; TCRdb's copy has only in-frame clones and lacks some. This sample has roughly 9,200 clones; roughly a third occur once, and the top ten carry about 3%. Notes on the study in general: Recipient marrow showed GvH clones, some seen first in ileum or blood. Peak circulating GvH clone levels were associated with early post-transplant HvG declines.

Irradiated, violet-dye-labeled stimulators (around 200,000) were plated alongside around 200,000 CFSE-labeled responders. Proliferating CFSE-low CD3+CD4+ and CD3+CD8+ responders were sorted after the reaction. Looked up from germline, CDR1 is MNHEY and CDR2 is SVGAGI. This CDR3 is built from 13 residues. Trimming took 4 bases from V and 7 from J, leaving 11 bases between them. The source is a human patient who was an organ donor for intestinal transplantation. The chain joins TRBV6-5 to TRBJ1-5; D uncertain. Here the sequenced sample was alloreactive CD8+ T cells from a mixed lymphocyte reaction culture, taken before transplantation. This sample's subset: CFSE-low proliferating T cells sorted from roughly six-day pre-transplant mixed lymphocyte reaction (GvH or HvG direction). CDR3 DNA: TGTGCCAGCAGTTTGGGGTGGGAGCAGCCCCAGCATTTT. Translated, it gives CASSLGWEQPQHF.